This TCR beta chain was identified during a study of blood T cell repertoires in COVID-19. The wider study: Some COVID-19 samples were acute and others convalescent; all came from the United States, Italy and Spain. T cells, B-cell-depleted T cells, or PBMCs provided the cDNA or gDNA that served as material.

Germline CDR1 is MNHEY and CDR2 is SVGAGI. This CDR3 region has 15 residues. After removal of 6 bases from V and 2 bases from J, the junction contained 8 bases not matched to a gene. Authors' analysis steps: Amplification from reference gene primers served as the basis for estimated nucleated cell counts. Clones were sequenced by immunoSEQ multiplex PCR, and TCRdb holds only the in-frame ones, with some missing. That table gives V, J and clone size, and the DNA gave D and trimming. In the table there are hundreds of thousands of clones, roughly 80% of which are singletons. What was sequenced was peripheral blood. The V gene is TRBV6-5, the J gene TRBJ2-3; 7 bases are a match to TRBD1. This TCR was sampled from a man older than 75 with acute or convalescent COVID-19. The CDR3 DNA is TGTGCCAGCAGCCGGGGACAGACAACCACAGATACGCAGTATTTT. Protein: CASSRGQTTTDTQYF.